The clone carrying this T cell receptor beta chain has only a few counts. This record belongs to a study of human T cells and chemical hapten exposure. About the study: After 6 days, upper back 0.01% DPC patch tests were scored.

V lost 3 bases to trimming and J lost 5 bases, with 11 bases between them. The CDR3 is made up of 14 amino acids. TCRdb passed the RACE reads through MiXCR, listing each CDR3 protein once. This table holds around 300,000 distinct CDR3 sequences, around 7.3% found once. As for time point: pre-sensitization, week 0. Sample treatment: therapeutic diphenylcyclopropenone sensitization with weekly scalp DPC. This specimen was whole blood, taken in connection with sensitization to the hapten diphenylcyclopropenone (DPC). The rearrangement uses TRBV12-3 or TRBV12-4 and TRBJ2-1, with D possibly being TRBD1 (6 bases). The receptor was isolated from a man aged 18 to 29 with alopecia areata. Some clones in this sample may be carry-over from other donors' samples. This CDR3 is CASSLDSLDNEQFF. CDR3 in DNA: TGTGCCAGCAGTTTGGACAGTCTAGACAATGAGCAGTTCTTC.